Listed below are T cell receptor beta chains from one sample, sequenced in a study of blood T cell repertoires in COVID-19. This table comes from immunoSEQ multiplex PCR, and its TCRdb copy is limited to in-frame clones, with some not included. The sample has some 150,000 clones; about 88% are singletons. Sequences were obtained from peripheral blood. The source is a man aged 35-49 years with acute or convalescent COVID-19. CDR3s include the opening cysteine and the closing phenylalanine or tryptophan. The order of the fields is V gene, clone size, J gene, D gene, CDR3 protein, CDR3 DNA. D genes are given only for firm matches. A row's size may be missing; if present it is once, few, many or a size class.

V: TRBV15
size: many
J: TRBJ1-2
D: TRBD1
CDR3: CATSTRTGAYGYTF
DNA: TGTGCCACCAGCACAAGGACAGGGGCCTATGGCTACACCTTC

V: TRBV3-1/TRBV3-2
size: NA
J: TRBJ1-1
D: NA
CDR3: CASSQPDRSAEAFF
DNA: TGTGCCAGCAGCCAACCGGACAGAAGCGCTGAAGCTTTCTTT

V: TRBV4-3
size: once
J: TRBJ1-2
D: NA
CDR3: CASSQGPTGSYTF
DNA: TGCGCCAGCAGCCAGGGACCAACAGGGAGCTACACCTTC

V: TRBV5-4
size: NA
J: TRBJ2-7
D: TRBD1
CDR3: CASSGAGTAYEQYF
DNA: TGTGCCAGCAGCGGGGCCGGGACAGCCTACGAGCAGTACTTC

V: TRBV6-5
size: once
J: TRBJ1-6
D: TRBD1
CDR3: CASSYRGPGYNSPLHF
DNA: TGTGCCAGCAGTTACAGGGGGCCAGGCTATAATTCACCCCTCCACTTT

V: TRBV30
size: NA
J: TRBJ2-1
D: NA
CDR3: CALGLSSNEQFF
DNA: TGTGCCCTAGGATTATCAAGCAATGAGCAGTTCTTC

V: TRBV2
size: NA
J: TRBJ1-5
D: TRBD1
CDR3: CASIIDREYSNQPQHF
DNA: TGTGCCAGCATTATAGACAGGGAATATAGCAATCAGCCCCAGCATTTT

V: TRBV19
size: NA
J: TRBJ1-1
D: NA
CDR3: CASRTPGTLNTEAFF
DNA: TGTGCCAGTAGGACGCCGGGAACCCTGAACACTGAAGCTTTCTTT

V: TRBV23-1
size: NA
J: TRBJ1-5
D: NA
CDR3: CASSQSKGLNQPQHF
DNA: TGCGCCAGCAGTCAATCGAAGGGGCTAAATCAGCCCCAGCATTTT

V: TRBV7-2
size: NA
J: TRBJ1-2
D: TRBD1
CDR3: CASSLEQGRGYTF
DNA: TGTGCCAGCAGCTTAGAACAGGGGCGAGGCTACACCTTC

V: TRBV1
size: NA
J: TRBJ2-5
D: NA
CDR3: CTSSQRGICQETQYF
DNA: TGCACCAGCAGCCAACGGGGAATTTGCCAAGAGACCCAGTACTTC

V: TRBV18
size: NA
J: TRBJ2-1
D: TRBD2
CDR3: CASSPSGGTRLAGTNEQFF
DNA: TGTGCCAGCTCACCAAGTGGGGGGACGCGACTAGCGGGGACAAATGAGCAGTTCTTC

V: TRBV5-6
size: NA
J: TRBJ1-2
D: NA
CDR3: CASSEGVGYTF
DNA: TGTGCCAGCAGCGAGGGGGTTGGCTACACCTTC

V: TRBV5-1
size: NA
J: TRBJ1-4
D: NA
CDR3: CASSTQGDEREKLFF
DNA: TGCGCCAGCAGCACACAGGGTGACGAGCGGGAAAAACTGTTTTTT

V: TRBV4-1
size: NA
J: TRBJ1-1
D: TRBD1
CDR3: CASSRGQGSQTEAFF
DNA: TGCGCCAGCAGCCGGGGACAGGGTAGTCAGACTGAAGCTTTCTTT

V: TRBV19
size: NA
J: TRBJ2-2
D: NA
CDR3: CASTPRLALGTGELFF
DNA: TGTGCCAGTACTCCTCGGCTAGCCCTCGGCACCGGGGAGCTGTTTTTT